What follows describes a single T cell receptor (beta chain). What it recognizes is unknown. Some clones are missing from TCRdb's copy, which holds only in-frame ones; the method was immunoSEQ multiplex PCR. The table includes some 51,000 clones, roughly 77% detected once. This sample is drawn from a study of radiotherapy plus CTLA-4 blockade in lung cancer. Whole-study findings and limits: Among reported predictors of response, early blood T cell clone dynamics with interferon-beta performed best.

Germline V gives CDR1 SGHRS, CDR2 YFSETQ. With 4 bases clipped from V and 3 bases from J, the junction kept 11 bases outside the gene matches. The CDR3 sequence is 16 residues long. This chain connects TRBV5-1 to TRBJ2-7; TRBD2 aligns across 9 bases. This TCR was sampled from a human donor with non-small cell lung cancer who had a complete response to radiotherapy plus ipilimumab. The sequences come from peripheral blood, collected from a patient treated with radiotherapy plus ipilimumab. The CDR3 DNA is TGCGCCAGCAGCCAGACTCTTGGCGGGGGGGGCTACGAGCAGTACTTC. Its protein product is CASSQTLGGGGYEQYF.